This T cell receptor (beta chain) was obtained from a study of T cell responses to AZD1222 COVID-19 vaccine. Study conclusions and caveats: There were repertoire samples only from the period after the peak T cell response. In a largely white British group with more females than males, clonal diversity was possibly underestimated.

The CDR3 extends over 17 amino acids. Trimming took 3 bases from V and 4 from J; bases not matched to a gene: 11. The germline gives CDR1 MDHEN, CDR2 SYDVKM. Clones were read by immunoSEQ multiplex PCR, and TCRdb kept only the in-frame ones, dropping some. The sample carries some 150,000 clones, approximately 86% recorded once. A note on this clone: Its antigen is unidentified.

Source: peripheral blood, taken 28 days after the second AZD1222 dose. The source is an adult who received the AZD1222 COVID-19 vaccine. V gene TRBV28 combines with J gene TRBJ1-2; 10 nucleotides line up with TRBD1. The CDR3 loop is CASSFPLGTGESYGYTF. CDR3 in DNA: TGTGCCAGCAGTTTCCCGCTGGGGACAGGGGAGTCCTATGGCTACACCTTC.